This TCR beta chain was profiled in a study of blood T cell repertoires in COVID-19. Study in general: Researchers got acute and convalescent COVID-19 samples from the United States, Italy and Spain. The analysed material was cDNA or gDNA that came from T cells, B-cell-depleted T cells, or PBMCs.

As originally analysed: For nucleated cells, counts were estimated from reference gene primer amplification. Measured with immunoSEQ multiplex PCR; TCRdb has only the in-frame clones, and not every one. V and J calls plus clone size are reproduced from that table; the DNA served to infer D and trimming. The table has under 35,000 clones, around 89% seen once; the top ten hold approximately 5.9%. Germline V gene data show CDR1 as MNHNY and CDR2 as SVGAGI (reference sequence). V trimming: 7 bases; J trimming: 4 bases; junction bases outside the gene matches: 8. This CDR3 has 15 amino acids. V and J are TRBV6-6 and TRBJ1-2; TRBD1 aligns across 11 bases. Sequencing used peripheral blood. The receptor's source is a human donor in a cohort sampled during active COVID-19. In nucleotides, the CDR3 is TGTGCCAGCACCCCGGACAGGGGGCTGGCCTATGGCTACACCTTC. Translation gives CASTPDRGLAYGYTF.